The following is a TCR beta chain sequence with its context. The antigen remains undetermined. These data belong to a study of cytomegalovirus exposure and HLA in healthy donors. General observations from the study: In presence/absence analyses, roughly uniform sequencing depth across donors was assumed.

With 60 Vbeta and 13 Jbeta primers, the PCR was carried out. TCRdb's table, derived via immunoSEQ multiplex PCR, lists solely in-frame clones and lacks some. The sample contains approximately 140,000 clones, roughly four fifths of which appear only once. Germline loops: CDR1 SGHAT, CDR2 FQNNGV. Trimming at V came to 4 bases and at J to 6 bases, leaving 8 bases not matched to a gene. The CDR3 spans 15 residues. This chain links TRBV11-2 with TRBJ2-7; 11 positions match TRBD1. Sequenced sample: PBMCs. The sequence came from a man aged 18 to 30 in good health and CMV-seropositive. The DNA of the CDR3 is TGTGCCAGCAGCTCCCCGCGGACAGGGGGCGCCGAGCAGTACTTC. This sequence encodes CASSSPRTGGAEQYF.